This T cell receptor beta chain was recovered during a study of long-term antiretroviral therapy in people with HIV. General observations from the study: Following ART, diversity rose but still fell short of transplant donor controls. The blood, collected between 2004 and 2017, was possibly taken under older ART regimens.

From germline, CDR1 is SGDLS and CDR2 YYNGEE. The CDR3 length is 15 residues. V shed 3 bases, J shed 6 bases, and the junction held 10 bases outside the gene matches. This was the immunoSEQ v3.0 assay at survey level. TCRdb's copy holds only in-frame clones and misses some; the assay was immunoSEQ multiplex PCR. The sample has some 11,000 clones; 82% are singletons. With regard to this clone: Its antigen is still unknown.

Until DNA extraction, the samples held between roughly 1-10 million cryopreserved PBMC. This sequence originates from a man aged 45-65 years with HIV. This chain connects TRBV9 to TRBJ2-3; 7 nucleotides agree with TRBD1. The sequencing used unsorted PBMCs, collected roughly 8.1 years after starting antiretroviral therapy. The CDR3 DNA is TGTGCCAGCAGCGCCGACAGGGTGGGGAAGGATACGCAGTATTTT. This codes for CASSADRVGKDTQYF.